This T cell receptor (beta chain) was sequenced for a study of cytomegalovirus exposure and HLA in healthy donors. Findings and caveats of the study: Specific recognition of CMV antigens was confirmed in vitro for a few chains (all CMV-associated). Being productive about 87% or about 30% of the time was typical of most TCR beta V segments in an earlier analysis. A later analysis showed HLA-associated TCR beta chains outstripping equally common others in clonal expansion.

This CDR3 comprises 14 residues. V dropped 6 bases and J dropped 6; count of bases not matched to a gene: 6. Germline CDR1 and CDR2: SGHTA and FQGNSA. PCR involved 60 Vbeta and 13 Jbeta primers. Source study methods: In a later analysis, approximately 80 million unique TCR beta chains included roughly 11 million shared by two or more donors. Using immunoSEQ multiplex PCR, the repertoire was profiled, and TCRdb retains in-frame clones only, with some absent. The DNA was the basis for D and trimming; V, J and clone size are from that table. The sample has tens of thousands of clones, about 78% seen once; the top ten hold less than 7%. This clone was seen just once. Its specificity is unknown.

The chain recombines TRBV7-2 with TRBJ2-2, with 8 bases lining up with TRBD2. The sample was PBMCs. The TCR was taken from a male donor in good health and CMV-seropositive. CDR3 protein: CASRPGGSPGELFF. In nucleotides, the CDR3 is TGTGCCAGCAGACCGGGGGGGTCGCCCGGGGAGCTGTTTTTT.